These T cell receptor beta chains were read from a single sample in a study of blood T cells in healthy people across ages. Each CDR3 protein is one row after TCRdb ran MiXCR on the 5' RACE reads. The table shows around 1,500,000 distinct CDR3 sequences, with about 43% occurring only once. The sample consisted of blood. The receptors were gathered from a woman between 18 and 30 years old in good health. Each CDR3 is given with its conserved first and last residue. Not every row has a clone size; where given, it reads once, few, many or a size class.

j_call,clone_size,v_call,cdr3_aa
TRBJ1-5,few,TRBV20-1,CSATAQHF
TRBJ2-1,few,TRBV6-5,CASMDPDSYNEQFF
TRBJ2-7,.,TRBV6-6,CASHSATGRGTYEQYF
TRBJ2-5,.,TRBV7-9,CASSATGGRGQETQYF
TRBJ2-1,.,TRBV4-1,CASSQVAFYNEQFF
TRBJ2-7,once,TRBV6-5,CASSTRLAVSYEQYF
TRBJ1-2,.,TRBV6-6,CASSYQGDGYTF
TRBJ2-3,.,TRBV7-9,CASSLGGRGPDTQYF
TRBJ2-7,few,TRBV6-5,CASSRTSGRLDEQYF
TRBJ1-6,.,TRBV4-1,CASSQAEGLNLHF
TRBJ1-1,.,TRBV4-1,CASSTRGLNTEAFF
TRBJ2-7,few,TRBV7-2,CASSLWPSYEQYF
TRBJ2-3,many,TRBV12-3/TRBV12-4,CASTQPGDTQYF
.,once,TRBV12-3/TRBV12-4,CASSPSSGRPYEQYF
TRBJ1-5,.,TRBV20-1,CSASGGRPQHF
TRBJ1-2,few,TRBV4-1,CASSQEGQGIGIGYTF
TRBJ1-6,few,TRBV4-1,CASSHQQGAGSPLHF
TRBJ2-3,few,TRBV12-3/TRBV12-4,CASTGRGADTQYF
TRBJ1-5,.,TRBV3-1,CASSQEMDGPQHF
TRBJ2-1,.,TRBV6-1,CASSEIYPFF
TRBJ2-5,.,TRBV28,CASSPPVTKETQYF
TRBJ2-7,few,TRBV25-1,CASSDPAKSYEQYF
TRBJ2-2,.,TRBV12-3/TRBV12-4,CASDRKAPGELFF
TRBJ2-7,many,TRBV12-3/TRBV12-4,CASRLASSYEQYF
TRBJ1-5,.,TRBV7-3,CASSLMGGGVGNQPQHF
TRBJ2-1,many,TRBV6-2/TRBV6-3,CASSYEGSGRTYNEQFF
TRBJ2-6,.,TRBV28,CASSPAVGQSSGANVLTF
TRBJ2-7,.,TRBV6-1,CASSRTSGWSSYNEQYF
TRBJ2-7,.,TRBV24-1,CATSDPGSSYEQYF
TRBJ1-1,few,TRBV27,CASNPSGGTEAFF
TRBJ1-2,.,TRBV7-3,CASSPRPGTYGYTF
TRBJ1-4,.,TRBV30,CAMNLGTGAGKLFF
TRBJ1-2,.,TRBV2,CASRESFENAFGYTF
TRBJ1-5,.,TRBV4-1,CASSQVSVSNQPQHF
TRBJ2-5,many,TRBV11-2,CASSLGQGVNLEETQYF
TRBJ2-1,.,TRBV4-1,CASSQDPGGRLAGQVSYNEQFF
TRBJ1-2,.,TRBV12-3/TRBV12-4,CASTQDQIYGYTF
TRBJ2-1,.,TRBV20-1,CSARDPHVQEFF
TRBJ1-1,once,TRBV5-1,CASSSGQEGARGTEAFF
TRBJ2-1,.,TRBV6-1,CASFPPTSGGAEQFF
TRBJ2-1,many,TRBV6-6,CASRDNEQFF
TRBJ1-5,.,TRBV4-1,CASSQDFWDRVSNQPQHF
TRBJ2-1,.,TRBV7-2,CASSLARAGGSYNEQFF